The rows below give T cell receptor beta chains drawn from one sample of a study of shared T cell receptors in the human thymus. Some clones are missing from TCRdb's copy, which holds only in-frame ones; the method was immunoSEQ multiplex PCR. The data show roughly 710,000 clones, with roughly 88% seen just once and over 0.008% held by the top ten. Separately, the same data were catalogued under a study of human thymus T cells.

Sample: thymocytes. The origin of the receptors is a girl under three years old with a congenital heart defect. Both conserved end residues are part of each CDR3. The D gene is left open where the match is weak. Rows give clone size only sometimes, using once, few, many, or a class for an expanded clone.

TRBJ2-5 TRBV14 NA TRBD1 CASSQDLKGAEETQYF TGTGCCAGCAGCCAAGATTTAAAGGGGGCAGAAGAGACCCAGTACTTC
TRBJ1-1 TRBV29-1 NA NA CSVDNRVSDTEAFF TGCAGCGTCGACAACAGGGTGTCCGACACTGAAGCTTTCTTT
TRBJ1-2 TRBV6-5 NA TRBD1 CASVGKDRAYGYTF TGTGCCAGCGTCGGTAAGGACAGGGCCTATGGCTACACCTTC
TRBJ2-7 TRBV7-9 NA NA CASSLGPATYEQYF TGTGCCAGCAGCTTAGGCCCAGCGACCTACGAGCAGTACTTC
TRBJ1-2 TRBV7-2 few NA CASSLARSPYGYTF TGTGCCAGCAGCTTAGCGCGGTCCCCATATGGCTACACCTTC
TRBJ1-1 TRBV7-3 NA NA CASSPHAGGLTNTEAFF TGTGCCAGCAGCCCCCACGCTGGGGGGTTGACGAACACTGAAGCTTTCTTT
TRBJ1-5 TRBV10-3 NA NA CAISETAYSNQPQHF TGTGCCATCAGTGAGACAGCCTATAGCAATCAGCCCCAGCATTTT
TRBJ2-1 TRBV2 NA TRBD2 CASSEPGTSATDEQFF TGTGCCAGCAGTGAACCCGGGACTAGCGCGACAGATGAGCAGTTCTTC
TRBJ2-2 TRBV4-3 once NA CASSQVKGENTGELFF TGCGCCAGCAGCCAAGTGAAGGGGGAAAACACCGGGGAGCTGTTTTTT
TRBJ1-1 TRBV30 NA NA CAWSIGGAQNTEAFF TGTGCCTGGTCTATCGGCGGGGCCCAGAACACTGAAGCTTTCTTT
TRBJ2-7 TRBV27 few TRBD2 CASRLRGQRGPPYEQYF TGTGCCAGCAGACTTAGAGGCCAGCGGGGCCCGCCCTACGAGCAGTACTTC
TRBJ1-1 TRBV28 NA NA CATLLGVNTEAFF TGTGCCACCCTATTAGGGGTGAACACTGAAGCTTTCTTT
TRBJ1-2 TRBV7-2 NA NA CASSLGSRVSGYGYTF TGTGCCAGCAGCTTAGGTAGCAGGGTTAGTGGGTATGGCTACACCTTC
TRBJ2-5 TRBV20-1 NA NA CSASHQETQYF TGCAGTGCTAGTCATCAAGAGACCCAGTACTTC
TRBJ1-1 TRBV29-1 few NA CSVEGQGTTEAFF TGCAGCGTTGAAGGGCAGGGGACCACTGAAGCTTTCTTT
TRBJ1-1 TRBV10-3 once NA CAISESTGGRTEAFF TGTGCCATCAGTGAGTCAACGGGGGGGCGGACTGAAGCTTTCTTT
TRBJ2-5 TRBV6-5 NA NA CASSYSRGTIQETQYF TGTGCCAGCAGTTACTCTCGCGGTACCATCCAAGAGACCCAGTACTTC
TRBJ1-3 TRBV9 NA NA CASSVGVRSSGNTIYF TGTGCCAGCAGCGTAGGAGTTAGAAGCTCTGGAAACACCATATATTTT
TRBJ1-1 TRBV4-1 once TRBD1 CASSQDGTGKNTEAFF TGCGCCAGCAGCCAAGACGGGACAGGTAAGAACACTGAAGCTTTCTTT
TRBJ2-1 TRBV7-9 NA NA CASSHSRNSQFF TGTGCCAGCAGCCATAGCCGGAACTCACAGTTCTTC
TRBJ2-1 TRBV11-2 once NA CASSLGIRERFF TGTGCCAGCAGCTTAGGGATCAGAGAGCGGTTCTTC
TRBJ2-3 TRBV27 NA NA CASGPRQARDTQYF TGTGCCAGCGGGCCCAGACAGGCGAGAGATACGCAGTATTTT
TRBJ2-3 TRBV5-1 NA TRBD2 CASSLRASGGTDTQYF TGCGCCAGCAGCTTGAGGGCTAGCGGGGGCACAGATACGCAGTATTTT
TRBJ1-5 TRBV7-8 NA NA CASSFPGERLNQPQHF TGTGCCAGCAGCTTTCCGGGGGAAAGGTTAAATCAGCCCCAGCATTTT
TRBJ2-7 TRBV7-2 few TRBD2 CASSRRTSGGESYEQYF TGTGCCAGCAGCCGCCGGACTAGCGGGGGCGAATCCTACGAGCAGTACTTC
TRBJ2-5 TRBV7-6 NA TRBD1 CASSYKTGKDKETQYF TGTGCCAGCAGCTATAAGACAGGGAAAGACAAAGAGACCCAGTACTTC
TRBJ1-1 TRBV7-4 NA NA CASSLPLLGENTEAFF TGTGCCAGCAGCTTACCCCTACTAGGCGAGAACACTGAAGCTTTCTTT
TRBJ1-2 TRBV4-3 NA TRBD1 CASSRVRDRGDGYTF TGCGCCAGCAGCCGAGTCCGGGACAGGGGAGATGGCTACACCTTC
TRBJ2-3 TRBV7-9 NA NA CASSSLSLTETDTQYF TGTGCCAGCAGCTCCCTTTCACTGACAGAAACAGATACGCAGTATTTT
TRBJ1-5 TRBV28 NA NA CASSRGGAQGNQPQHF TGTGCCAGCAGCCGTGGGGGGGCGCAGGGTAATCAGCCCCAGCATTTT
TRBJ1-1 TRBV7-9 NA TRBD1 CASSPPGKGTGRVNTEAFF TGTGCCAGCAGCCCGCCCGGTAAAGGGACAGGGCGGGTGAACACTGAAGCTTTCTTT
TRBJ1-5 TRBV15 NA NA CATSSPGGRNDQPQHF TGTGCCACCAGCAGTCCTGGGGGCCGTAACGATCAGCCCCAGCATTTT
TRBJ2-1 TRBV12-5 NA NA CASGLSRLPSEVNEQFF TGTGCTAGTGGTTTGAGCCGACTACCATCGGAAGTCAATGAGCAGTTCTTC
TRBJ1-6 TRBV28 NA NA CASSPRQATTYNSPLHF TGTGCCAGCAGCCCGAGACAGGCCACAACCTATAATTCACCCCTCCACTTT
TRBJ1-2 TRBV7-2 NA TRBD1 CASSPRQGVGYGYTF TGTGCCAGCAGCCCGAGACAGGGCGTAGGATATGGCTACACCTTC
TRBJ1-5 TRBV28 NA TRBD1 CASSFSVQGESNQPQHF TGTGCCAGCAGTTTTTCAGTCCAGGGGGAGAGCAATCAGCCCCAGCATTTT
TRBJ2-7 TRBV28 NA NA CASSYSRDSAYEQYF TGTGCCAGCAGCTATTCCCGGGACTCAGCCTACGAGCAGTACTTC
TRBJ1-2 TRBV4-1 once NA CASSPGGANNYGYTF TGCGCCAGCAGCCCGGGGGGGGCGAATAACTATGGCTACACCTTC